The 15 T cell receptor beta chains given below trace back to one sample, sequenced in a study of CD8 T cells in Susac syndrome. Random hexamers were used to reverse transcribe an amount of roughly 0.5 to 1 ug RNA. TCRdb reanalysed the immunoSEQ multiplex PCR reads using MiXCR and keeps one entry per CDR3 protein. The sample has some 200,000 distinct CDR3 sequences; more than 90% are singletons. Sequenced: CD4+ T cells from PBMCs. All receptors come from a human donor with multiple sclerosis.

J is TRBJ2-7 and V is TRBV10-3, with D perhaps matching TRBD2 (6 bases). The CDR3 loop spans 12 amino acids. CDR1 is ENHRY, CDR2 SYGVKD, per germline. Between the trimmed V and J ends, which lost 8 bases and 1 base, there was a span of 9 bases. The CDR3 coding sequence is TGTGCCATCGGAGGGCAGTCCTACGAGCAGTACTTC. It codes for CAIGGQSYEQYF.

The rearrangement joins TRBV20-1 to TRBJ2-3; TRBD2 matches at 8 bases. The CDR3 totals 14 residues. The V segment lost 4 bases and the J segment 0 bases; nucleotides outside the gene matches: 3. Germline loops: CDR1 DFQATT, CDR2 SNEGSKA (reference sequence). The CDR3 spells CSAKSGSSTDTQYF. The CDR3 DNA reads TGCAGTGCTAAGAGCGGGAGTAGCACAGATACGCAGTATTTT.

V is TRBV29-1 and J is TRBJ1-1, with 9 nucleotides matching TRBD1. This CDR3 comprises 14 residues. V trimming: 5 bases; J trimming: 4 bases; junction bases outside the gene matches: 8. The germline V gene has CDR1 SQVTM and CDR2 ANQGSEA. CDR3 in DNA: TGCAGCGTTCTGCTGACAGGGGGTTCCACTGAAGCTTTCTTT. The encoded protein is CSVLLTGGSTEAFF. The whole variable domain, remainder taken from reference TRBV29-1 and TRBJ1-1, is SAVISQKPSRDICQRGTSLTIQCQVDSQVTMMFWYRQQPGQSLTLIATANQGSEATYESGFVIDKFPISRPNLTFSTLTVSNMSPEDSSIYLCSVLLTGGSTEAFFGQGTRLTVV.

The J gene is TRBJ2-3, the V gene TRBV20-1; unclear D gene. V was trimmed by 2 bases and J by 6 bases, leaving 18 bases between them. In germline, CDR1 is DFQATT, CDR2 SNEGSKA (reference sequence). The CDR3 sequence is 15 residues long. The chain's CDR3 is CSARLIRGVGDTQYF. CDR3 nucleotide sequence: TGCAGTGCTAGACTGATCCGAGGCGTTGGGGATACGCAGTATTTT.

The gene calls are TRBV27 and TRBJ2-4; the D call may be TRBD1 or TRBD2 (6 bases each). V lost 1 base and J lost 7, with 14 bases in between. CDR1 is MNHEY, CDR2 SMNVEV, per germline (reference sequence). The CDR3 runs 15 residues. The DNA of the CDR3 is TGTGCCAGCAGTTTATGGATGAGGGGGAGGAACATTCAGTACTTC. Amino acid sequence: CASSLWMRGRNIQYF.

The rearrangement uses TRBV7-6 and TRBJ1-6; D is ambiguous. This CDR3 region has 15 residues. Germline V lookup: CDR1 SGHVS, CDR2 FNYEAQ. The V and J ends lost 6 bases and 7 bases respectively, with 16 bases between them. CDR3 DNA sequence: TGTGCCAGCAGTTTTTACACGGGCAGAAATTCACCCCTCCACTTT. Translated: CASSFYTGRNSPLHF.

This clonotype was counted a single time. The V and J genes are TRBV2 and TRBJ1-5; 7 bases are shared with TRBD1. The V gene end was trimmed by 7 bases and the J gene end by 5 bases; junction bases not matched to a gene: 8. CDR1 is SNHLY and CDR2 is FYNNEI in the germline V gene. This CDR3 has 14 amino acids. The CDR3 region has the DNA TGTGCCAGCATGGTCGACAGGGTTCATCAGCCCCAGCATTTT. Amino acids: CASMVDRVHQPQHF. Combining the CDR3 with reference TRBV2 and TRBJ1-5 gives the whole variable domain EPEVTQTPSHQVTQMGQEVILRCVPISNHLYFYWYRQILGQKVEFLVSFYNNEISEKSEIFDDQFSVERPDGSNFTLKIRSTKLEDSAMYFCASMVDRVHQPQHFGDGTRLSIL.

This clonotype was picked up a small number of times. The germline gene is not matched at one end of the junction; a read error may be the cause. Written as DNA, the CDR3 is TGTGCCAGCAGCACGGGACAGCCGAACACTGAAGCTTTCTTT. Amino acid sequence: CASSTGQPNTEAFF. This chain joins TRBV5-1 and TRBJ1-1; 7 nucleotides align to TRBD1. Looked up from germline, CDR1 is SGHRS and CDR2 is YFSETQ. This CDR3 has 14 residues. Looking up the rest from reference TRBV5-1 and TRBJ1-1 gives the full variable domain: KAGVTQTPRYLIKTRGQQVTLSCSPISGHRSVSWYQQTPGQGLQFLFEYFSETQRNKGNFPGRFSGRQFSNSRSEMNVSTLELGDSALYLCASSTGQPNTEAFFGQGTRLTVV.

With regard to this clonotype: Because the CDR3's place on the DNA is in doubt, the DNA is left out and the CDR3 is given as listed by TCRdb. The chain links TRBV19 to TRBJ1-5; the table gives TRBD1 as D, unverified against the DNA. Germline V CDR1 and CDR2: LNHDA, SQIVND (reference sequence). The CDR3 has 14 residues if both end residues are counted. This chain's CDR3 is CASSIPGQILAQHF.

V usage is TRBV7-2 and J usage is TRBJ2-3; unclear D gene. The CDR3 is 14 amino acids. CDR1 is SGHTA and CDR2 is FQGNSA in the germline V gene. Trimming pared 1 base from V and 5 bases from J, leaving 10 bases between. The DNA for the CDR3 is TGTGCCAGCAGCTTAGTTTGGGTGGGAGATACGCAGTATTTT. Translated: CASSLVWVGDTQYF.

V is TRBV10-3 and J is TRBJ2-7; possible D gene TRBD2, 6 bases. The V end lost 7 bases, the J end lost 3 bases, and 10 bases lay between the germline ends. This CDR3 spans 12 amino acids. CDR1 is ENHRY, CDR2 SYGVKD, per germline. The CDR3 nucleotides read TGTGCCATCACGGGGGAGAGCTACGAGCAGTACTTC. This codes for CAITGESYEQYF.

This chain uses TRBV29-1 with TRBJ2-7; 10 nucleotides line up with TRBD1. The germline CDR1 and CDR2 sequences are SQVTM and ANQGSEA. V dropped 7 bases and J dropped 1; count of bases not matched to a gene: 4. CDR3 length: 13 residues. CDR3 sequence (DNA): TGCAGCGCACGACAGGGGGCGTCCTACGAGCAGTACTTC. This gives the protein CSARQGASYEQYF.

This sequence joins TRBV18 and TRBJ1-1; D unresolved. CDR3 length: 14 amino acids. Germline values: CDR1 KGHSH, CDR2 LQKENI. Trimming removed 3 bases from V and 1 base from J, with 9 bases in between. CDR3 protein: CASSPGLGNTEAFF. The CDR3 DNA reads as TGTGCCAGCTCACCTGGCCTGGGGAACACTGAAGCTTTCTTT.

Here the CDR3 reads CASSLAVTLSNQPQHF. CDR3 DNA: TGTGCCAGCTCACTGGCTGTTACCCTTAGCAATCAGCCCCAGCATTTT. J is TRBJ1-5 and V is TRBV18; D uncertain. Trimming removed 4 bases from V and 0 bases from J, with 13 bases in between. The CDR3 consists of 16 residues. The germline gives CDR1 KGHSH, CDR2 LQKENI.

V is TRBV29-1 and J is TRBJ2-2, with D perhaps TRBD2 (5 bases). The CDR3 runs 13 residues. Germline V gene data show CDR1 as SQVTM and CDR2 as ANQGSEA. The V gene lost 3 bases and the J gene lost 1 base, with 6 bases spanning the gap. The CDR3: CSVDGKNTGELFF. In nucleotides, the CDR3 is TGCAGCGTTGACGGGAAGAACACCGGGGAGCTGTTTTTT.